The 30 T cell receptor beta chains given below trace back to one sample, sequenced in a study of Ad26.COV2.S vaccination and SARS-CoV-2 variants. Treatment of the sample: around 19 received Ad26.COV2.S at low or high dose, single or two shots; about 5 received placebo; per-sample allocation not given. All samples were drawn on day 63, counting from the first vaccine or placebo injection. TCRdb's copy holds only in-frame clones and misses some; the assay was immunoSEQ multiplex PCR. This table has about 460,000 clones, around 89% appearing once. The source was peripheral blood, collected in a trial of Ad26.COV2.S vaccine versus placebo. Every receptor here comes from a person aged 18-60 years who received the Ad26.COV2.S COVID-19 vaccine or a placebo.

The chain carries TRBV18 and TRBJ1-1; no definite D call. The CDR3 has 13 residues. V dropped 5 bases and J dropped 0 bases, with 7 bases sitting between them. CDR1 and CDR2 (germline): KGHSH, LQKENI. CDR3 loop: CASSVRMNTEAFF. As DNA, the CDR3 is TGTGCCAGCTCAGTCAGGATGAACACTGAAGCTTTCTTT.

The chain joins TRBV19 to TRBJ2-1; 9 bases are shared with TRBD1. Unmatched junction bases numbered 4, after V lost 5 bases and J lost 8 bases. The CDR3 is made up of 13 amino acids. Germline CDR1 LNHDA, CDR2 SQIVND (reference sequence). The CDR3 loop is CASSAWTGDEQFF. For the CDR3, the DNA is TGTGCCAGTAGTGCCTGGACAGGGGATGAGCAGTTCTTC.

The rearrangement joins TRBV2 to TRBJ1-2; no clear D. The germline V gene has CDR1 SNHLY and CDR2 FYNNEI. The CDR3 length is 13 residues. Trimming removed 3 bases at V and 0 bases at J, with 5 bases between. CDR3 sequence (DNA): TGTGCCAGCAGTGACGGAGCTAACTATGGCTACACCTTC. Its protein is CASSDGANYGYTF.

The V and J genes are TRBV19 and TRBJ2-1; D may be TRBD1 (6 bases). Trimming took off 4 bases at V and 7 bases at J, with 17 bases between the two ends. The CDR3 covers 15 residues. Looked up from germline, CDR1 is LNHDA and CDR2 is SQIVND (reference sequence). DNA for the CDR3: TGTGCCAGTAGTAAACAGGGCCCGGGCTTAAATGAGCAGTTCTTC. It codes for CASSKQGPGLNEQFF.

CDR3 DNA sequence: TGTGCCAGCAGCTTACCGAAGCAAGAGACCCAGTACTTC. Translated, it gives CASSLPKQETQYF. This sequence joins TRBV7-2 and TRBJ2-5; D gene unclear. The CDR3 is 13 amino acids. V lost 2 bases and J 2 bases, leaving 6 bases between the germline ends. Germline CDR1 is SGHTA and CDR2 is FQGNSA.

This clone has just one count. The chain combines TRBV5-1 with TRBJ1-2; 8 bases map to TRBD1. The V gene end was trimmed by 4 bases and the J gene end by 2 bases; junction bases not matched to a gene: 4. The CDR3 is 14 residues long. Germline CDR1 is SGHRS and CDR2 is YFSETQ. The CDR3 loop reads CASSPDRVNYGYTF. For the CDR3, the DNA is TGCGCCAGCAGCCCGGACAGGGTAAACTATGGCTACACCTTC.

V usage is TRBV10-3 and J usage is TRBJ1-5; D is undetermined. V gave up 0 bases and J gave up 7 bases, with 10 bases separating them. Germline values: CDR1 ENHRY, CDR2 SYGVKD. The CDR3 runs to 14 residues. CDR3 bases: TGTGCCATCAGTGAGTCCGGGGTAGGGCAGCCCCAGCATTTT. Protein product: CAISESGVGQPQHF.

This clone appeared once. The V call is TRBV27, the J call TRBJ1-2; D uncertain. Germline loops: CDR1 MNHEY, CDR2 SMNVEV (reference sequence). The CDR3 consists of 14 residues. The V and J ends lost 6 bases and 2 bases respectively, with 13 bases between them. CDR3 sequence reads: CASSRSYGNYGYTF. The DNA for the CDR3 is TGTGCCAGCAGCAGATCCTACGGAAACTATGGCTACACCTTC.

The chain recombines TRBV10-2 with TRBJ1-5; D unclear. CDR1 and CDR2 from the germline V gene are WSHSY and SAAADI. This CDR3 is built from 11 residues. Trimming removed 2 bases at V and 8 bases at J, with 4 bases between. This chain's CDR3 is CASSEGEPQHF. The CDR3 nucleotides read TGCGCCAGCAGTGAGGGGGAGCCCCAGCATTTT.

The rearrangement uses TRBV13 and TRBJ2-5, with D maybe TRBD2 (6 bases). This CDR3 has 14 amino acids. Trimming removed 3 bases at V and 1 base at J, with 9 bases between. The germline gives CDR1 PRHDT, CDR2 FYEKMQ (reference sequence). The CDR3 DNA reads as TGTGCCAGCAGCTTCTTGGGACTCCAAGAGACCCAGTACTTC. Residues: CASSFLGLQETQYF.

The V gene is TRBV30, the J gene TRBJ1-1, with no clear D. The germline V and J ends were trimmed by 4 bases and 4 bases, with 10 bases remaining between them. Germline loops: CDR1 GTSNPN, CDR2 SVGIG (reference sequence). The CDR3 loop spans 12 amino acids. Written as DNA, the CDR3 is TGTGCCTGGATCGGGGTGGGCACTGAAGCTTTCTTT. Translating it yields CAWIGVGTEAFF.

This clone was seen a single time. The rearrangement links TRBV7-8 to TRBJ1-5; possibly TRBD1 for D (6 bases). The V end was cut by 1 base, the J end by 0 bases, with 13 bases between. Germline V lookup: CDR1 SGHVS, CDR2 FQNEAQ. The CDR3 is 17 amino acids. The DNA of the CDR3 is TGTGCCAGCAGCTTAGGGGGGACACAATATAGCAATCAGCCCCAGCATTTT. It specifies CASSLGGTQYSNQPQHF.

The genes are TRBV9 and TRBJ2-3; D is perhaps TRBD2 (6 bases). Looked up from germline, CDR1 is SGDLS and CDR2 is YYNGEE. Trimming took off 2 bases at V and 1 base at J, with 8 bases between the two ends. The CDR3 is 14 amino acids. In DNA form, the CDR3 reads TGTGCCAGCAGCGTGGCTAGCGGCACAGATACGCAGTATTTT. Amino acids: CASSVASGTDTQYF.

The J gene is TRBJ2-5, the V gene TRBV6-5; tentatively, D is TRBD1 or TRBD2 (5 bases each). The CDR3 contains 13 residues. Germline lookup yields CDR1 MNHEY and CDR2 SVGAGI. The V end lost 4 bases, the J end lost 3 bases, and 9 bases lay between the germline ends. The CDR3 spells CASSFGTEETQYF. The DNA for the CDR3 is TGTGCCAGCAGTTTCGGGACGGAAGAGACCCAGTACTTC.

The chain carries TRBV6-2 or TRBV6-3 and TRBJ2-1, with 8 nucleotides matching TRBD2. CDR3 size: 18 residues. Germline CDR1 is MNHEY and CDR2 is SVGEGT. Trimming cost V 6 bases and J 9 bases; bases outside gene matches: 22. The CDR3 is CASSPQWRWSGSYGEQFF. The CDR3 coding sequence is TGTGCCAGCAGCCCTCAGTGGAGGTGGAGCGGGAGTTATGGTGAGCAGTTCTTC.

The V gene is TRBV18, the J gene TRBJ2-5; no firm D call. CDR1 KGHSH and CDR2 LQKENI come from the germline V gene. There are 13 residues in the CDR3. Trimming removed 4 bases at V and 4 bases at J, with 10 bases between. The CDR3 DNA reads as TGTGCCAGCTCACGCCACAGAGGAGAGACCCAGTACTTC. Its translation: CASSRHRGETQYF.

This chain joins TRBV5-1 and TRBJ1-1; 7 nucleotides line up with TRBD1. The CDR3 length is 14 residues. Per the germline V gene, CDR1 is SGHRS and CDR2 is YFSETQ. V shed 3 bases, J shed 3 bases, and the junction held 5 bases outside the gene matches. Here the CDR3 reads CASSSQGDHTEAFF. As DNA, the CDR3 is TGCGCCAGCAGCTCCCAGGGGGATCACACTGAAGCTTTCTTT.

J is TRBJ2-1 and V is TRBV28, with 12 bases identical to TRBD2. The CDR3 spans 15 residues. In germline, CDR1 is MDHEN, CDR2 SYDVKM. V lost 6 bases to trimming and J lost 3 bases; unmatched junction nucleotides: 3. The CDR3 nucleotides read TGTGCCAGCAGCTGGGGACTAGCGGGCTACAATGAGCAGTTCTTC. Protein product: CASSWGLAGYNEQFF. Full variable domain (outside the CDR3, taken from reference TRBV28 and TRBJ2-1): DVKVTQSSRYLVKRTGEKVFLECVQDMDHENMFWYRQDPGLGLRLIYFSYDVKMKEKGDIPEGYSVSREKKERFSLILESASTNQTSMYLCASSWGLAGYNEQFFGPGTRLTVL.

This clone was recorded only once. For the CDR3, the DNA is TGTGCCAGCAGCTTAGATCATACGAACACCGGGGAGCTGTTTTTT. Encoded protein: CASSLDHTNTGELFF. The rearrangement links TRBV11-3 to TRBJ2-2; no reliable D call. Per germline, CDR1 SGHNT and CDR2 YENEEA. Trimming cost V 0 bases and J 0 bases, with 5 bases left between them. The length of the CDR3 is 15 residues.

The chain links TRBV15 to TRBJ1-5; TRBD1 matches at 10 bases. The germline gives CDR1 LNHNV, CDR2 YYDKDF (reference sequence). V dropped 5 bases and J dropped 4; count of bases not matched to a gene: 5. This CDR3 is built from 15 residues. CDR3 sequence (DNA): TGTGCCACCAGCGGCGGGACAGGGGTAAATCAGCCCCAGCATTTT. Translation: CATSGGTGVNQPQHF.

The V gene is TRBV27, the J gene TRBJ1-5; TRBD1 matches at 8 bases. Unmatched junction bases numbered 6, after V lost 6 bases and J lost 5 bases. This CDR3 has 14 amino acids. The germline V gene has CDR1 MNHEY and CDR2 SMNVEV (reference sequence). The DNA of the CDR3 is TGTGCCAGCAGCCCGACAGGGGAGGATCAGCCCCAGCATTTT. This sequence encodes CASSPTGEDQPQHF.

V is TRBV25-1 and J is TRBJ2-7; the D gene could be TRBD1 or TRBD2 (6 bases each). The V end was cut by 6 bases, the J end by 5 bases, with 11 bases between. CDR1 is MGHDK and CDR2 is SYGVNS in the germline V gene. This CDR3 has 12 residues. The CDR3 sequence: CASRQGGNEQYF. The DNA for the CDR3 is TGTGCCAGCAGACAGGGCGGGAACGAGCAGTACTTC.

This chain connects TRBV27 to TRBJ2-3; no definite D call. Trimming cost V 3 bases and J 6 bases, with 10 bases left between them. The germline V gene encodes CDR1 MNHEY and CDR2 SMNVEV (reference sequence). CDR3 length: 13 amino acids. The CDR3 sequence: CASSLTPTDTQYF. CDR3 bases: TGTGCCAGCAGTTTGACCCCCACGGATACGCAGTATTTT.

The rearrangement joins TRBV6-6 to TRBJ2-1; D is unclear. Trimming removed 9 bases at V and 6 bases at J, with 12 bases between. This CDR3 has 12 residues. Germline V gives CDR1 MNHNY, CDR2 SVGAGI (reference sequence). CDR3 sequence (DNA): TGTGCCAGTAGAATTGGGTCCAATGAGCAGTTCTTC. This encodes CASRIGSNEQFF.

V and J are TRBV6-5 and TRBJ1-4; D is undetermined. V was clipped by 6 bases and J by 6 bases, with 11 bases between them. Germline V gene lookup returns CDR1 MNHEY and CDR2 SVGAGI. The CDR3 length is 13 residues. CDR3 bases: TGTGCCAGCAGGCAAATTGCGGATGAAAAACTGTTTTTT. Translated: CASRQIADEKLFF.

The chain employs TRBV10-3 and TRBJ2-3; D could derive from TRBD1 or TRBD2 (5 bases each). V was shortened by 6 bases and J by 6 bases, with 16 bases between the two germline ends. CDR1 is ENHRY and CDR2 is SYGVKD in the germline V gene. This CDR3 is 14 amino acids long. CDR3 region: CAISSNYRRDTQYF. For the CDR3, the DNA is TGTGCCATCAGCTCGAACTACAGGAGGGATACGCAGTATTTT.

In the case of this clone: The sample has other DNA sequences that encode this CDR3 too. The V call is TRBV28, the J call TRBJ1-2; possible D gene TRBD1, 6 bases. Trimming shortened V by 2 bases and J by 2 bases, and 6 bases separated the two germline ends. The germline gives CDR1 MDHEN, CDR2 SYDVKM. The length of the CDR3 is 13 residues. DNA for the CDR3: TGTGCCAGCAGTTTAGGGACAAACTATGGCTACACCTTC. It is translated as CASSLGTNYGYTF.

The DNA of the CDR3 is TGTGCCAGCAGCTTGGGCATTAGCGGCCCCAATACGCAGTATTTT. Encoded protein: CASSLGISGPNTQYF. V gene TRBV5-4 combines with J gene TRBJ2-3, with D perhaps TRBD2 (6 bases). The CDR3 sequence is 15 residues long. Trimming pared 0 bases from V and 7 bases from J, leaving 15 bases between. Germline CDR1 SGHNT, CDR2 YYREEE (reference sequence).

The V gene is TRBV13, the J gene TRBJ2-2; D is unresolved. There are 13 residues in the CDR3. Germline assignment: CDR1 PRHDT and CDR2 FYEKMQ (reference sequence). V was cut by 5 bases and J by 6 bases, with 10 bases left in between. The CDR3 nucleotides read TGTGCCAGCAGCACCAGACCCGCCGGGGAGCTGTTTTTT. Its protein product is CASSTRPAGELFF.

The rearrangement links TRBV30 to TRBJ1-1; D is undetermined. The germline V gene encodes CDR1 GTSNPN and CDR2 SVGIG (reference sequence). This CDR3 has 15 amino acids. V lost 0 bases and J 5 bases, leaving 16 bases between the germline ends. The CDR3 protein is CAWSVVYGGRTEAFF. The CDR3 DNA reads TGTGCCTGGAGTGTTGTGTACGGCGGTCGGACTGAAGCTTTCTTT.